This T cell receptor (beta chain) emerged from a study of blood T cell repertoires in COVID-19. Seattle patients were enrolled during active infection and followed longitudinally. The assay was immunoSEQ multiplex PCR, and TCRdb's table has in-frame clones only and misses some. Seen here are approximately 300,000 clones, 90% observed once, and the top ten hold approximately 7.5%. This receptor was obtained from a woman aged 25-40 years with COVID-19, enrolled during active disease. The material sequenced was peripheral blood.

The CDR3 region has the DNA TGTGCCAGCAGTGTAACGGCAGGGGACAACAATGAGCAGTTCTTC. Protein: CASSVTAGDNNEQFF. V is TRBV2 and J is TRBJ2-1, with D maybe TRBD1 (6 bases). The CDR3 is 15 residues long. Germline V gene data show CDR1 as SNHLY and CDR2 as FYNNEI. V lost 4 bases and J lost 5, with 15 bases in between.